This T cell receptor beta chain came from a study of blood T cell repertoires in COVID-19. For the study at large: From the United States, Italy and Spain came samples of acute and convalescent COVID-19. The analysed material was cDNA or gDNA that came from T cells, B-cell-depleted T cells, or PBMCs.

In the original workflow: Amplification of reference gene primers was used by the study to estimate nucleated cell counts. The method was immunoSEQ multiplex PCR; TCRdb's version includes in-frame clones alone and lacks a portion of them. The V and J calls and clone size come from that table; D and trimming were worked out from the DNA. This sample has some 160,000 clones; around four fifths occur once, and the top ten carry roughly 6.8%. This CDR3 has 14 amino acids. Between the trimmed V and J ends, which lost 2 bases and 1 base, there was a span of 9 bases. Looked up from germline, CDR1 is SGHRS and CDR2 is YFSETQ.

Sequences were obtained from peripheral blood. This clonotype originated in a man in his 70s with active or convalescent COVID-19. The chain employs TRBV5-1 and TRBJ1-1; no definite D call. For the CDR3, the DNA is TGCGCCAGCAGCTTAAGCACCAAGAACACTGAAGCTTTCTTT. Amino acid sequence: CASSLSTKNTEAFF.